The 16 T cell receptor beta chains given below trace back to one sample, sequenced in a study of identical twins. TCRdb reprocessed the 5' RACE reads with MiXCR, giving one entry per CDR3 protein. In the table there are over 600,000 distinct CDR3 sequences, about 20% of which are singletons. The same data also contributed to another study, on T cells expressing NK-cell markers.

Sequenced input: PBMCs. These receptors originate from a woman aged 18 to 35 in good health.

This chain links TRBV4-3 with TRBJ1-2; D is perhaps TRBD1 (5 bases). Germline assignment: CDR1 LGHNA and CDR2 YSLEER. The length of the CDR3 is 16 residues. The V end was cut by 2 bases, the J end by 1 base, with 14 bases between. The CDR3 DNA reads as TGCGCCAGCAGCCAATCTGGGGGACGGTTTAACTATGGCTACACCTTC. The encoded protein is CASSQSGGRFNYGYTF.

V is TRBV4-1 and J is TRBJ2-3; no clear D. V dropped 1 base and J dropped 2 bases, with 7 bases sitting between them. Germline V gene sequence: CDR1 MGHRA, CDR2 YSYEKL. The CDR3 loop spans 14 amino acids. Here the CDR3 DNA reads TGCGCCAGCAGCCAAGGCCTGAACACAGATACGCAGTATTTT. Its protein product is CASSQGLNTDTQYF.

This clonotype was recorded many times. The chain joins TRBV4-1 to TRBJ2-3; D remains unclear. V was cut by 1 base and J by 1 base, with 15 bases left in between. Looked up from germline, CDR1 is MGHRA and CDR2 is YSYEKL. The CDR3 consists of 17 residues. CDR3 loop: CASSQASWAGGTDTQYF. As DNA, the CDR3 is TGCGCCAGCAGCCAAGCCAGCTGGGCAGGAGGCACAGATACGCAGTATTTT.

This clonotype has more than one count but fewer than ten. The chain is built from TRBV20-1 and TRBJ1-2, with a possible D match to TRBD1 (5 bases). With 6 bases removed from V and 8 bases from J, the gap between germline ends came to 16 bases. The CDR3 has 12 amino acids. CDR1 is DFQATT and CDR2 is SNEGSKA in the germline V gene (reference sequence). The CDR3 region has the DNA TGCAGTGCCCGAGCCGGGACGGAAGGCTACACCTTC. It codes for CSARAGTEGYTF.

This clonotype occurred a few times. The chain joins TRBV6-1 to TRBJ2-1; D is perhaps TRBD1 (6 bases). Trimming stripped 6 bases from V and 6 bases from J, with 18 bases between. There are 15 residues in the CDR3. Germline-derived CDR1 and CDR2 are MNHNS and SASEGT. Here the CDR3 DNA reads TGTGCCAGCAGGTTCCGACAGGAAATATTCAATGAGCAGTTCTTC. As protein: CASRFRQEIFNEQFF.

The V and J genes are TRBV6-5 and TRBJ1-1, with D possibly matching TRBD1 (5 bases). V was cut by 0 bases and J by 7 bases, with 12 bases left in between. Per germline, CDR1 MNHEY and CDR2 SVGAGI. The CDR3 consists of 14 residues. The CDR3 bases are TGTGCCAGCAGTTACTCGGAACGGGGCGGTGAAGCTTTCTTT. It specifies CASSYSERGGEAFF.

The V gene is TRBV7-9, the J gene TRBJ1-1; TRBD1 might be the D (6 bases). With 6 bases removed from V and 6 bases from J, the gap between germline ends came to 14 bases. This CDR3 spans 13 amino acids. The germline V gene encodes CDR1 SEHNR and CDR2 FQNEAQ (reference sequence). The CDR3: CASSQQGDAEAFF. The CDR3 nucleotides read TGTGCCAGCAGTCAACAGGGAGATGCTGAAGCTTTCTTT.

This clonotype was found a few times. The chain carries TRBV20-1 and TRBJ2-7; no firm D call. Germline values: CDR1 DFQATT, CDR2 SNEGSKA (reference sequence). Trimming removed 5 bases from V and 2 bases from J, with 13 bases in between. The CDR3 consists of 13 residues. The CDR3 nucleotides read TGCAGTGCTGTTCCCATAGGAGCCTACGAGCAGTACTTC. It encodes CSAVPIGAYEQYF.

CDR3 in amino acids: CASSQGMRNSPLHF. The CDR3 coding sequence is TGTGCCAGCAGCCAGGGAATGAGAAATTCACCCCTCCACTTT. V is TRBV3-1 and J is TRBJ1-6; no clear D. Germline V lookup: CDR1 LGHDT, CDR2 YNNKEL (reference sequence). The V and J ends lost 3 bases and 7 bases respectively, with 10 bases between them. This CDR3 region has 14 residues.

This sequence joins TRBV7-9 and TRBJ1-2; 9 positions match TRBD1. The V gene end was trimmed by 5 bases and the J gene end by 4 bases; junction bases not matched to a gene: 5. This CDR3 is built from 14 residues. From germline, CDR1 is SEHNR and CDR2 FQNEAQ (reference sequence). This chain's CDR3 is CASSKGQGAYGYTF. CDR3 DNA sequence: TGTGCCAGCAGCAAGGGACAGGGTGCCTATGGCTACACCTTC.

In DNA, the CDR3 is TGTGCCACCAGCGGCCGGGACGTAGGCTACACCTTC. Translation gives CATSGRDVGYTF. The V gene is TRBV15, the J gene TRBJ1-2; TRBD1 might be the D (5 bases). With 5 bases removed from V and 8 bases from J, the gap between germline ends came to 12 bases. The CDR3 totals 12 residues. Germline V gives CDR1 LNHNV, CDR2 YYDKDF (reference sequence).

This rearrangement joins TRBV4-3 to TRBJ2-6; D may be TRBD2 (6 bases). The CDR3 runs 18 residues. V was shortened by 3 bases and J by 1 base, with 16 bases between the two germline ends. Germline loops: CDR1 LGHNA, CDR2 YSLEER. CDR3 in amino acids: CASSQTPGLYSGANVLTF. The CDR3 coding sequence is TGCGCCAGCAGCCAGACTCCGGGACTGTATTCTGGGGCCAACGTCCTGACTTTC.

This clonotype occurred many times. The chain carries TRBV5-1 and TRBJ2-7; D ambiguous. CDR3 length equals 13 residues. Germline CDR1 is SGHRS and CDR2 is YFSETQ. V was shortened by 0 bases and J by 2 bases, with 6 bases between the two germline ends. This chain's CDR3 is CASSLESAYEQYF. CDR3 bases: TGCGCCAGCAGCTTGGAGTCCGCCTACGAGCAGTACTTC.

The V gene is TRBV3-1, the J gene TRBJ1-2; possible D gene TRBD1, 6 bases. V gave up 1 base and J gave up 4 bases, with 10 bases separating them. The CDR3 loop spans 14 amino acids. CDR1 LGHDT and CDR2 YNNKEL come from the germline V gene (reference sequence). In nucleotides, the CDR3 is TGTGCCAGCAGCCAAGCTGGCAGGGGCTATGGCTACACCTTC. This codes for CASSQAGRGYGYTF. Supplemented by reference TRBV3-1 and TRBJ1-2, the full variable domain reads DTAVSQTPKYLVTQMGNDKSIKCEQNLGHDTMYWYKQDSKKFLKIMFSYNNKELIINETVPNRFSPKSPDKAHLNLHINSLELGDSAVYFCASSQAGRGYGYTFGSGTRLTVV.

This clonotype was recorded many times. CDR3 protein: CAISVRLAENTGELFF. CDR3 sequence (DNA): TGTGCCATCAGTGTGAGACTAGCAGAAAACACCGGGGAGCTGTTTTTT. The rearrangement uses TRBV10-3 and TRBJ2-2; 7 nucleotides agree with TRBD2. Germline V gene data show CDR1 as ENHRY and CDR2 as SYGVKD. The V segment lost 4 bases and the J segment 2 bases; nucleotides outside the gene matches: 7. This CDR3 has 16 residues.

The gene calls are TRBV27 and TRBJ2-1, with a weak D call TRBD2 (6 bases). The CDR3 length is 14 residues. Trimming cost V 4 bases and J 7 bases, with 14 bases left between them. Germline V gene lookup returns CDR1 MNHEY and CDR2 SMNVEV (reference sequence). CDR3 residues: CASSSTPAGNEQFF. In nucleotides, the CDR3 is TGTGCCAGCAGTTCCACCCCTGCGGGGAATGAGCAGTTCTTC.